This T cell receptor beta chain was recorded in a study of blood T cell repertoires in COVID-19. The germline gives CDR1 SEHNR, CDR2 FQNEAQ (reference sequence). V was shortened by 5 bases and J by 8 bases, with 13 bases between the two germline ends. The CDR3 is made up of 13 amino acids. The repertoire was sequenced with immunoSEQ multiplex PCR; TCRdb's copy has only in-frame clones and lacks some. The sample holds hundreds of thousands of clones; nearly 90% are singletons and the top ten take 0.95% to 1.3%. This chain joins TRBV7-9 and TRBJ2-1; the D gene is possibly TRBD2 (6 bases). The sequenced sample consisted of peripheral blood. The clonotype was recovered from a woman in her forties with COVID-19, enrolled during active disease. The CDR3 DNA sequence: TGTGCCAGCAGCCTACATACGGGGGATGAGCAGTTCTTC. The encoded protein is CASSLHTGDEQFF.